This TCR beta chain stems from a study of blood T cell repertoires in COVID-19. Clones were sequenced by immunoSEQ multiplex PCR, and TCRdb holds only the in-frame ones, with some missing. The table records roughly 130,000 clones, 75% to 90% of them present only once. The CDR3 runs to 13 residues. The V end lost 0 bases, the J end lost 8 bases, and 8 bases lay between the germline ends. The germline gives CDR1 SGHRS, CDR2 YFSETQ. The V and J genes are TRBV5-1 and TRBJ1-4, with no clear D. This clonotype was sampled from a man aged 55 to 69 with active or convalescent COVID-19. Sequencing input: peripheral blood. DNA for the CDR3: TGCGCCAGCAGCTTGGCCCTTCGGGAAAAACTGTTTTTT. Residues: CASSLALREKLFF.